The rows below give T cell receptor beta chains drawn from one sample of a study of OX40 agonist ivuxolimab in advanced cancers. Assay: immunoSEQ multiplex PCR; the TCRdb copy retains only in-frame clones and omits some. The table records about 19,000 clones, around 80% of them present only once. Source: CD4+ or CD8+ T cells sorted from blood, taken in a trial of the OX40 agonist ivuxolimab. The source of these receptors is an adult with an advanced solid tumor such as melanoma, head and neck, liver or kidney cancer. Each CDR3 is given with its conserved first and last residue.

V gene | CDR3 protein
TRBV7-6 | CASSLDGVAYEQYF
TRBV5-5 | CASSVTGVLTYEQYF
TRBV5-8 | CASSLEAPRGAYTEAFF
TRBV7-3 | CASSLTLLASSTDTQYF
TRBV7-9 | CASSLPRGTQYF
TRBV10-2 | CASSPGLRSNQPQHF
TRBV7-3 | CASSLALEQETQYF
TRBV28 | CASSLRKREWKTQYF
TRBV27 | CASSLSTEPFYGYTF
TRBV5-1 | CASSLALAGDSSYNEQFF
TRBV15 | CATSRDLGRIRSYNSPLHF
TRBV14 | CASSLAGVGGADEQFF
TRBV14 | CASSQESHGTGARTDTQYF
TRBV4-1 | CASSQEKGQISGYTF
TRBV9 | CASSPIQGNEAFF
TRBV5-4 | CASSPGGGNQPQHF
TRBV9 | CASSVRRDKANTGELFF
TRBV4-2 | CASSQDDRSNQPQHF
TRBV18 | CASSPPEAGARTQYF
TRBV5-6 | CASSLWANTEAFF
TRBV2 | CASSPLGRGSSYNEQFF
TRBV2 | CASSLDGGATNEKLFF
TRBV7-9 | CASSQGEYGYTF
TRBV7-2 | CASSYLDRATEAFF
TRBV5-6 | CASSLLRDSNYGYTF
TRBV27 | CASKERGHGYTF
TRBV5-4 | CASSLGSPYEQYF
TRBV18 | CASSPKSRGKTDTQYF
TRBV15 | CATSSTTGELFF
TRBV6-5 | CASSVRTGGDEQFF
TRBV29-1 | CSVGPGGGGDLETQYF
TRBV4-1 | CASSQVSGGNTEAFF
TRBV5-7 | CASSLKGQGMNTEAFF
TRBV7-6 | CASSDLTAGQGYTF
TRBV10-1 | CASSEGTSGGAKDNEQFF
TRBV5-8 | CASSYGSNQPQHF
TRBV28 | CASSFSGGWGQNEKLFF
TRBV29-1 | CSVYDVTRGYTF
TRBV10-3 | CASLVGAGYEQYF
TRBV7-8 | CASSSTPGPQETQYF
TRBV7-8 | CASSPLAGSSYEQYF
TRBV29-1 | CSVHRGQGNEQYF
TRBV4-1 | CASSQLTSGTGELFF
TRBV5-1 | CASSFRDRGLDYGYTF
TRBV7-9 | CASSLDGQGYIQYF
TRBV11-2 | CASSPLASGWDTGELFF
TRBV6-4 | CASSPGSSGGTDTQYF
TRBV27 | CASSLGQGGTQHF
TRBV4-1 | CASSQGGGPTGFYEQYF
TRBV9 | CASTAGRNYGYTF
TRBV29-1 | CSVRAGGSYEQYF
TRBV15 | CATSTRTSGASYEQYF
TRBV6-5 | CASSYSNSYNEQFF
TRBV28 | CASSRTGTTYNEQFF
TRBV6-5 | CASSGTRQGLDEQYF
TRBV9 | CASSVNKVSGGDLYGYTF
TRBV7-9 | CASSPGTGTIFDSPLHF
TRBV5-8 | CASSLGRDYGYTF
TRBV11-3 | CASSLARQGYNEQFF
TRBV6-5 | CASSSRDRATDTQYF